This T cell receptor (beta chain) derives from a study of identifying expanded T cells in peripheral blood (dated by TCRdb to the late 2010s). At the level of the whole study: Four technical replicates, made by sequencing separate aliquots from the same pool of genomic DNA, were compared pairwise.

The immunoSEQ Assay, which uses bias-controlled multiplex PCR amplification of genomic DNA, was used to profile TCRbeta CDR3 regions. In the original analysis: The absolute abundance of each unique TCRbeta CDR3 region was quantified after sequences were collapsed and filtered. Two models were used to test differential abundance: a binomial model (Fisher-equivalent) and a beta-binomial model that adds time-dependent variance fitted from healthy donors. Clones with fewer than 5 combined templates were removed, and a clone was called differentially abundant if the clone's Benjamini-Hochberg FDR was below 0.01. Beta-binomial variance was modeled as a function of total template count across the two samples using the form v = (b*log(k)+a)^2. In its TCRdb copy, this immuneACCESS table keeps in-frame sequences only and misses some clones. Where compared with another copy, unresolved V genes explain less than half of these, and the others have no known cause. That table furnishes V, J and clone size, whereas the DNA furnished D and trimming. This sample comprises approximately 92,000 clones, approximately 84% of them detected only once. The ten largest clones take up roughly 4.1% of the sample.

During the collection period, no infections or other immune events were recorded for the healthy donors. To calibrate time-dependent variance in a beta-binomial model of T-cell clone differential abundance, blood repertoires from healthy donors were used as a training cohort. The training cohort was composed of roughly 10 healthy donors, 3 female and 7 male. An age range of about 25 to 64 years, with an average of around 44 years, was recorded for the donors. Whole blood from each healthy donor was obtained from a commercial supplier and was collected at three time points roughly two weeks apart. For immunosequencing, genomic DNA was extracted from unsorted whole blood. The CDR3 numbers 14 residues from cysteine through phenylalanine. Of the read, only the CDR3 DNA is kept; its 42 bases are in frame from base 1. CDR1 is given as SGHVS and CDR2 as FQNEAQ, both from the germline V gene. V is clipped by 0 bases and J by 5 bases, and the sequence between their germline boundaries is 8 bases long.

Broader findings and caveats from the paper: The beta-binomial model significantly reduced the number of clones called differentially abundant and the false-positive rate across all healthy-donor time intervals. Between technical replicates the binomial model flagged about 1.2 differentially abundant clones, whereas over two weeks the binomial model flagged about 15 and over about 4 weeks around 20. The authors expected biological variance in healthy repertoires might increase further over much longer intervals such as months to years. Variance in clone template counts between approximately 2-week samples significantly increased with total template count across all healthy donors.

Regarding this clone: Its cognate antigen has yet to be identified. No quality values exist for individual bases; no much larger clone is one base distant.

The sequence was collected from a person aged 18 to 75 in good health. The specimen was blood. The chain is made from TRBV7-8 and TRBJ1-5; the D gene is unclear. At the DNA level, the sequence is TGTGCCAGCAGCTTAGCGGACCGATATCAGCCCCAGCATTTT. This gives the protein CASSLADRYQPQHF.